The entry below describes one TCR beta chain. The source of the sample is a study of blood T cell repertoires in COVID-19. Study-wide background: PBMCs, B-cell-depleted T cells, or T cells were the source of the cDNA or gDNA that made up the material.

Clones were sequenced by immunoSEQ multiplex PCR, and TCRdb holds only the in-frame ones, with some missing. The data show 150,000 to 250,000 clones, just under 85% seen once. Sequenced: peripheral blood. This receptor was identified in a human donor with acute or convalescent COVID-19. The donor label of this sample is uncertain.

CDR3 DNA: TGTGCCAGCAGCTTCGGACAGGGCGGGGTTTCCTACGAGCAGTACTTC. This encodes CASSFGQGGVSYEQYF. The chain links TRBV7-2 to TRBJ2-7; 8 bases map to TRBD1. Germline V lookup: CDR1 SGHTA, CDR2 FQGNSA. Trimming took 3 bases from V and 1 from J; bases not matched to a gene: 8. The CDR3 totals 16 residues.